This TCR beta chain was recorded in a study of technical replicates of blood from a few donors. V dropped 4 bases and J dropped 2 bases, with 12 bases sitting between them. The CDR3 loop spans 14 amino acids. The germline V gene has CDR1 LNHDA and CDR2 SQIVND (reference sequence). Repertoires were generated with immunoSEQ multiplex PCR, while TCRdb's copy carries only in-frame clones and drops some. The sample shows 76,000 or so clones, around nine tenths of them seen only once. This clone was counted a single time. The clonotype originates from a human donor in good health. This sequence joins TRBV19 and TRBJ2-7; D is perhaps TRBD2 (5 bases). The sample consisted of T cells isolated from PBMCs. CDR3 sequence (DNA): TGTGCCAGTAGTACTCGGTGGGAGACCTACGAGCAGTACTTC. Its protein is CASSTRWETYEQYF.